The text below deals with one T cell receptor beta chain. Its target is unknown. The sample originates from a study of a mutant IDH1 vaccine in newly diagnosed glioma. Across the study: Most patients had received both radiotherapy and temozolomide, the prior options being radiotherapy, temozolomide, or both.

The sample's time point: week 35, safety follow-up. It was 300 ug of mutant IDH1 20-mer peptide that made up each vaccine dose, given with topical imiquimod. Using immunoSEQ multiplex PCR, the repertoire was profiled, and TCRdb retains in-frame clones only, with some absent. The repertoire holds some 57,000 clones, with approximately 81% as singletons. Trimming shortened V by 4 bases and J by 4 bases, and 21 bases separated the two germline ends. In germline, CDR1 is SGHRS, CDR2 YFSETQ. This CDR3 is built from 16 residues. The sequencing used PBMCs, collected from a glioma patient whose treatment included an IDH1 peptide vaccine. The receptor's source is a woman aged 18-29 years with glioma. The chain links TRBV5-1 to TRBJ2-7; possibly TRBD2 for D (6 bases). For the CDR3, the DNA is TGCGCCAGCAGCCCACGTTCTAGCGTTCTCGTGTACGAGCAGTACTTC. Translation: CASSPRSSVLVYEQYF.